This T cell receptor beta chain was captured by sequencing in a study of shared clonotypes between healthy human individuals. Looked up from germline, CDR1 is SGDLS and CDR2 is YYNGEE. CDR3 length: 14 residues. With V trimmed by 2 bases and J by 2 bases, 4 bases remained unmatched. General observations from the study: Unshared clonotypes carried lower generation probabilities than those common to all four donors.

On this clone: The target antigen is unknown. This specimen includes other DNA sequences encoding the same CDR3.

The protocol was immunoSEQ multiplex PCR, while the TCRdb copy is restricted to in-frame clones and leaves out a portion. This sample yields about 1.5 million clones, of which 95% to 99% are seen a single time; about 0.45% belongs to the top ten. The chain employs TRBV9 and TRBJ2-7; 7 nucleotides line up with TRBD2. Sequencing input: naive CD4+ T cells sorted from blood. As to subset: CD45RA+ positively selected. This clonotype was obtained from a man younger than 45 in good health. DNA for the CDR3: TGTGCCAGCAGCGTTGGGGGAGGGCCCTACGAGCAGTACTTC. Its translation is CASSVGGGPYEQYF.